A selection of T cell receptor beta chains follows, all from one sample in a study of blood T cells in healthy people across ages. TCRdb recomputed calls from the 5' RACE reads with MiXCR, one row per CDR3 protein. The table shows approximately 880,000 distinct CDR3 sequences, with around 48% occurring only once. Sequencing used blood. These receptors were taken from a man aged 25-40 years in good health. CDR3s include the opening cysteine and the closing phenylalanine or tryptophan. A D gene is named only where the DNA matches it firmly. The size field is filled for only some rows; it gives once, few, many or a size class.

V,J,D,size,DNA,CDR3
TRBV5-1,TRBJ2-7,NA,many,TGCGCCAGCAGCTTGGACAGACGGGACACCACGAACGAGCAGTACTTC,CASSLDRRDTTNEQYF
TRBV12-3/TRBV12-4,TRBJ2-4,NA,NA,TGTGCCACTGGGGAGTTGAGCAAAAGCATTCAGTACTTC,CATGELSKSIQYF
TRBV29-1,TRBJ2-7,NA,NA,TGCAGCGTTCTTGGGGTTGAGGAGCAGTACTTC,CSVLGVEEQYF
TRBV5-1,TRBJ1-6,NA,few,TGCGCCAGCAGCTTGGAAAATCAGAATTCACCCCTCCACTTT,CASSLENQNSPLHF
TRBV6-2/TRBV6-3,TRBJ2-3,NA,once,TGTGCCAGCAGAAACGGTTTAGCCTCGTGGACAGATACGCAGTATTTT,CASRNGLASWTDTQYF
TRBV4-1,TRBJ1-2,TRBD1,NA,TGCGCCAGCAGCGCGCGTGACAGGGGGCAGGACTATGGCTACACCTTC,CASSARDRGQDYGYTF
TRBV20-1,TRBJ2-1,TRBD2,NA,TGCAGTGCGCAAAGGACTAGCGGGCTTAACAATGAGCAGTTCTTC,CSAQRTSGLNNEQFF
TRBV10-3,TRBJ2-1,NA,few,TGTGCCATCCAGCCCGGGGCCCTTGGTAATGAGCAGTTCTTC,CAIQPGALGNEQFF
TRBV12-3/TRBV12-4,TRBJ2-7,NA,NA,TGTGCCAGCAGTCCTAAACAGGGAGCCTACGAGCAGTACTTC,CASSPKQGAYEQYF
TRBV6-6,TRBJ2-6,NA,NA,TGTGCCAGCAGTTACTCGATTGCGCCTGGGGCCAACGTCCTGACTTTC,CASSYSIAPGANVLTF
TRBV29-1,TRBJ2-7,NA,few,TGCAGCGTCGAGGGGGGCTTGGACGACGAGCAGTACTTC,CSVEGGLDDEQYF
TRBV5-1,TRBJ1-2,NA,few,TGCGCCAGCAGCTTGGGTGAAGTTTGGCATGGCTACACCTTC,CASSLGEVWHGYTF
TRBV7-2,TRBJ2-7,NA,NA,TGTGCCAGCAGCTTAATTAACTGGTCGGCCTACGAGCAGTACTTC,CASSLINWSAYEQYF
TRBV15,TRBJ1-6,NA,few,TGTGCCACCAGCAGAGATAATGAGGGGAAATCACCCCTCCACTTT,CATSRDNEGKSPLHF
TRBV7-2,TRBJ2-3,NA,NA,TGTGCCAGCAGCTTAGGCTTTTTCGGCACAGATACGCAGTATTTT,CASSLGFFGTDTQYF
TRBV5-1,TRBJ1-1,NA,many,TGCGCCAGCAGCCCCGGCGGTGGCACTGAAGCTTTCTTT,CASSPGGGTEAFF
TRBV21-1,TRBJ1-2,NA,NA,TGTGCCAGCAGCAAAGCCACCCCGGACAGGGGGATAATCTATGGCTACACCTTC,CASSKATPDRGIIYGYTF
TRBV4-2,TRBJ2-5,NA,NA,TGTGCCAGCAGCCTCCACCGGACGGAAAAAGAGACCCAGTACTTC,CASSLHRTEKETQYF
TRBV29-1,TRBJ1-1,NA,NA,TGCAGCGGGGGGGGTCGTAGGGATGCGAACACTGAAGCTTTCTTT,CSGGGRRDANTEAFF
TRBV20-1,TRBJ2-7,NA,many,TGCAGTGCTAGCCCGGGACCAAACTACGAGCAGTACTTC,CSASPGPNYEQYF
TRBV14,TRBJ1-1,TRBD1,NA,TGTGCCAGCAGCCAAGATGGGACAGGGAGGAAAGGCACTGAAGCTTTCTTT,CASSQDGTGRKGTEAFF
TRBV4-1,TRBJ2-5,NA,NA,TGCGCCAGCAGCCCCGGTTCCGGGGCAGTTCAAGAGACCCAGTACTTC,CASSPGSGAVQETQYF
TRBV2,TRBJ2-6,NA,few,TGTGCCAGCCTCTCCGGCAACTCTGGGGCCAACGTCCTGACTTTC,CASLSGNSGANVLTF
TRBV14,TRBJ2-7,NA,few,TGTGCCAGCAGCCAAGACAGGGGCGCGAGGGAGCAGTACTTC,CASSQDRGAREQYF
TRBV5-1,TRBJ2-2,NA,NA,TGCGCCAGCAGCTTGCAGGACACCGATCTGTTTTTT,CASSLQDTDLFF
TRBV7-9,TRBJ1-2,NA,NA,TGTGCCAGCAGCCCACCATTAAAGAGCAGGGCGAGTGGCTACACCTTC,CASSPPLKSRASGYTF
TRBV5-1,TRBJ2-7,TRBD1,few,TGCGCCAGCTCCCCGTCCGGTCCGGGACAGACCTACGAGCAGTACTTC,CASSPSGPGQTYEQYF
TRBV12-3/TRBV12-4,TRBJ2-2,NA,NA,TGTGCCAGCAGTCCCCAGACTTATGGGGAGCTGTTTTTT,CASSPQTYGELFF
TRBV20-1,TRBJ2-3,TRBD1,NA,TGCAGTGCTAGAGTGACAGGGCGCAGGGATACGCAGTATTTT,CSARVTGRRDTQYF
TRBV2,TRBJ1-4,TRBD1,NA,TGTGCCAGCAGTGATCAGGGGGCAGGGGAAAAACTGTTTTTT,CASSDQGAGEKLFF
TRBV2,TRBJ2-5,NA,NA,TGTGCCAGCACGGCTGGTAGAACGGGGGAGTACTTC,CASTAGRTGEYF
TRBV21-1,TRBJ1-2,NA,NA,TGTGCCAGCAGCAAAGGAGGTACAGAAACTTCAGCTAACTATGGCTACACCTTC,CASSKGGTETSANYGYTF
TRBV5-6,TRBJ1-1,TRBD1,NA,TGTGCCAGCAGCCTAAGGGGGCCTAACACTGAAGCTTTCTTT,CASSLRGPNTEAFF
TRBV4-3,TRBJ2-7,NA,NA,TGCGCCAGCAGCCAAGAAAGTACCGTTCCCGAGCAGTACTTC,CASSQESTVPEQYF
TRBV7-9,TRBJ2-1,NA,NA,TGTGCCAGCACACCCTACAATGAGCAGTTCTTC,CASTPYNEQFF
TRBV18,TRBJ2-7,NA,few,TGTGCCAGCTCCCCATCACAGGGCCCCTACGAGCAGTACTTC,CASSPSQGPYEQYF
TRBV20-1,TRBJ2-3,TRBD2,NA,TGCAGTGCTAGAGTAGCGGGGGGGCAACGCACAGATACGCAGTATTTT,CSARVAGGQRTDTQYF
TRBV28,TRBJ2-7,NA,few,TGTGCCAGCAGGGGTAAAGACGAGCAGTACTTC,CASRGKDEQYF
TRBV25-1,TRBJ2-3,NA,NA,TGTGCCAGCAGTGAATCCCGGCAACATGGGGATACGCAGTATTTT,CASSESRQHGDTQYF